These T cell receptor beta chains were read from a single sample in a study of regulatory T cells in long-lasting Graves disease. MiXCR was run by TCRdb on the multiplex PCR reads, yielding one entry per CDR3 protein. The data contain fewer than 400,000 distinct CDR3 sequences, more than 15% of them singletons. The sequencing used peripheral blood mononuclear cells (PBMCs), collected at new diagnosis, from a patient treated with antithyroid drugs. The receptors shown here come from a female donor with Graves disease. The CDR3 runs from the conserved cysteine through the conserved F or W. A D gene is named only where the DNA matches it firmly.

V gene	D gene	CDR3 protein
TRBV28	TRBD1	CASSLTGRDTEAFF
TRBV28	TRBD1	CASSSPGQGCYEQYF
TRBV20-1	NA	CSARDLPQPDNSPLHF
TRBV5-1	NA	CASSLQDGDQETQYF
TRBV28	NA	CASSLSLDSYNEQFF
TRBV15	TRBD2	CATSRAPGLAGGSSSYNEQFF
TRBV20-1	NA	CSALLTDTQYF
TRBV4-1	TRBD2	CASSHSGTSEYNEQFF
TRBV28	NA	CASSRGEGGPIYEQYF
TRBV5-1	NA	CASSLEIGAAANTGELFF
TRBV2	NA	CASTPPPGTRETQYF
TRBV28	NA	CASSLFLEQYF
TRBV3-1	NA	CASSQDYRQIYGYTF
TRBV4-1	NA	CASSQDLLINEQFF
TRBV19	NA	CASSIAEKLFF
TRBV5-1	NA	CASSLALAADTQYF
TRBV12-3/TRBV12-4	TRBD2	CASSFRSFGGSGDTDTQYF
TRBV2	NA	CASGGNTDTQYF
TRBV6-1	TRBD1	CASSHPDRVPYEQYF
TRBV28	NA	CASSFLQGGYTF
TRBV10-3	NA	CAISVGGDDTEAFF
TRBV11-3	TRBD2	CASSLGSLAGQFF
TRBV4-1	TRBD1	CASSQDPGQLGQPQHF
TRBV20-1	NA	CSAFENEQFF
TRBV11-3	TRBD2	CASSLDWTSGRKGTDTQYF